Given below is one T cell receptor beta chain in context. These data come from a study of cytomegalovirus exposure and HLA in healthy donors. This CDR3 comprises 12 residues. V gave up 7 bases and J gave up 5 bases, with 11 bases separating them. Germline CDR1 is SNHLY and CDR2 is FYNNEI. Use of 60 Vbeta and 13 Jbeta primers characterized the PCR. Here immunoSEQ multiplex PCR was the method, and the copy in TCRdb shows in-frame clones only, minus some. Here the sample table reports roughly 36,000 clones. The sequence was collected from a woman aged 25 to 45 in good health and CMV-seropositive. The sample was PBMCs. This chain connects TRBV2 to TRBJ2-5; D unclear. The CDR3 sequence: CASTSTRETQYF. CDR3 nucleotide sequence: TGTGCCAGCACTTCAACTCGGGAGACCCAGTACTTC.